The clone carrying this TCR beta chain was seen a single time. The data belong to a study of blood T cell repertoires in COVID-19. The wider study: Acute and convalescent COVID-19 specimens originated in the United States, Italy and Spain. PBMCs, B-cell-depleted T cells, or T cells provided the cDNA or gDNA that made up the material.

CDR1 and CDR2 from the germline V gene are SGDLS and YYNGEE. With 6 bases removed from V and 1 base from J, the gap between germline ends came to 16 bases. The CDR3 has 15 residues. Study processing details: Reference gene primer amplification in the assay estimated nucleated cell counts. Sequencing was performed with immunoSEQ multiplex PCR; in TCRdb, only in-frame clones are kept and a portion is missing. That table is the source of V, J and clone size, and D and trimming were worked out from the DNA. The sample lists approximately 93,000 clones, around nine tenths occurring once. This sequence joins TRBV9 and TRBJ1-1, with D possibly matching TRBD1 (5 bases). This TCR was sampled from a man aged 50 to 59 with COVID-19, enrolled during active disease. Sequenced input: peripheral blood. CDR3 protein: CASKRGGSGNTEAFF. The CDR3 nucleotides are TGTGCCAGCAAGCGTGGGGGGAGTGGGAACACTGAAGCTTTCTTT.